The rows below give T cell receptor beta chains drawn from one sample of a study of T cell repertoires in cytomegalovirus infection. Which antigens these TCRs recognize remains unknown. Using its own MiXCR run on the reads, TCRdb lists one record per CDR3 protein. The data show roughly 150,000 distinct CDR3 sequences, over 30% seen once. The source was CD8+ T cells from cultured PBMCs, collected from culture after CMV antigen stimulation. The receptor set was obtained from a human donor in good health (CMV status not recorded). Some clones in this sample may be carry-over from other donors' samples. Both conserved end residues are part of each CDR3. Fields, in order: clone size, V gene, J gene, D gene, CDR3 protein, CDR3 DNA. A D gene is named only where the DNA matches it firmly. Not all rows give a size; the values are once, few, many and, for expanded clones, a class.

few	TRBV27	TRBJ2-7	TRBD1	CASSLNPSGGGEQYF	TGTGCCAGCAGTTTAAACCCGTCAGGGGGCGGAGAGCAGTACTTC
NA	TRBV4-1	TRBJ1-3	NA	CASSRNRESNTIYF	TGTGCCAGCAGTAGAAACAGGGAATCCAACACCATATATTTT
NA	TRBV5-4	TRBJ1-2	TRBD1	CASSPYRGLYGYTF	TGTGCCAGCAGCCCGTACAGGGGGCTATACGGCTACACCTTC
few	TRBV11-2	TRBJ1-2	NA	CASSPTQVKSNYGYTF	TGTGCCAGCAGCCCGACGCAAGTGAAATCTAACTATGGCTACACCTTC
many	TRBV7-9	TRBJ1-3	NA	CASSSEKTRSGNTIYF	TGTGCCAGCAGCTCCGAGAAGACCAGGTCTGGAAACACCATATATTTT
NA	TRBV27	TRBJ1-2	NA	CASSSVSGYGYTF	TGTGCCAGCAGTTCCGTGTCCGGCTATGGCTACACCTTC
NA	TRBV7-9	TRBJ2-3	NA	CASSQGLSGPDTQYF	TGTGCCAGCAGTCAAGGGCTCTCGGGGCCAGATACGCAGTATTTT
few	TRBV7-9	TRBJ2-7	NA	CASTPGTAYEQYF	TGTGCCAGCACCCCGGGGACGGCGTACGAGCAGTACTTC
NA	TRBV28	TRBJ1-2	TRBD1	CASSSMRDRGPIYGYTF	TGTGCCAGCAGTTCCATGCGGGACAGGGGACCCATCTATGGCTACACCTTC
NA	TRBV28	TRBJ2-5	NA	CASSYPDGLPVRTQYF	TGTGCCAGCAGTTACCCGGACGGCCTGCCGGTTCGTACCCAGTACTTC